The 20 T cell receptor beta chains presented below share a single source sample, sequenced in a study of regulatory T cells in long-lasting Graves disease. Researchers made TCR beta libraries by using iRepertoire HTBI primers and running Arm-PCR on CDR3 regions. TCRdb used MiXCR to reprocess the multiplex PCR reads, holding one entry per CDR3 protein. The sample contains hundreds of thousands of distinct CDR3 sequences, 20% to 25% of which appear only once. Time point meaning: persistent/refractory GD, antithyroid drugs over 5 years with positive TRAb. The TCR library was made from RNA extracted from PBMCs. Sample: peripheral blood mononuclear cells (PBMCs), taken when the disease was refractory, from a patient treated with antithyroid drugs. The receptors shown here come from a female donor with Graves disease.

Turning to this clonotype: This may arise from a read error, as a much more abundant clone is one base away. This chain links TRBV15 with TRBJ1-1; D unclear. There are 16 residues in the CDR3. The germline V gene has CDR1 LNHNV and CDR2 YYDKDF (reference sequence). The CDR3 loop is CATSSRRGFLNTKAFF. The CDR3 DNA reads TGTGCCACCAGCAGCCGGCGAGGGTTTTTGAACACTAAAGCTTTCTTT. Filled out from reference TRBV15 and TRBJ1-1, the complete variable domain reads DAMVIQNPRYQVTQFGKPVTLSCSQTLNHNVMYWYQQKSSQAPKLLFHYYDKDFNNEADTPDNFQSRRPNTSFCFLDIRSPGLGDTAMYLCATSSRRGFLNTKAFFGQGTRLTVV.

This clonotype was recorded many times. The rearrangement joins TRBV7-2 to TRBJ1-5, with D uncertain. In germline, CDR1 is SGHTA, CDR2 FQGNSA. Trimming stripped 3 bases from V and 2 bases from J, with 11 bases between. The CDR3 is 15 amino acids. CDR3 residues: CASSLGIRGNQPQHF. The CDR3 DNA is TGTGCCAGCAGCTTGGGAATTCGGGGCAATCAGCCCCAGCATTTT.

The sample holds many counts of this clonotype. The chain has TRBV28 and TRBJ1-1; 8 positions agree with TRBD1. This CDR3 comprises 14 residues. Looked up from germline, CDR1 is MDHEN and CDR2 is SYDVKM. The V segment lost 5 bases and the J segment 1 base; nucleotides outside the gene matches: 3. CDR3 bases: TGTGCCAGCAGTGGACAGGGCCCGAACACTGAAGCTTTCTTT. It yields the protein CASSGQGPNTEAFF.

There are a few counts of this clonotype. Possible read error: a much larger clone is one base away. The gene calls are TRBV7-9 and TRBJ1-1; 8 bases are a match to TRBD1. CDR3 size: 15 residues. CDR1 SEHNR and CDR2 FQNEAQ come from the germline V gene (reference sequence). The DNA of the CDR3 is TGTGCCAGCAGCTTAGTTACCAGGGGGCTGGATGAAGCTTCCTTT. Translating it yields CASSLVTRGLDEASF.

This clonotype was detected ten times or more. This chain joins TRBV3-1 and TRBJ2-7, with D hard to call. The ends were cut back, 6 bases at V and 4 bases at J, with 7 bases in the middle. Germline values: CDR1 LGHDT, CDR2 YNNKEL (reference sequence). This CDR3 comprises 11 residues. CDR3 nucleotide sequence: TGTGCCAGCAGGTACGGTTACGAGCAGTACTTC. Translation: CASRYGYEQYF.

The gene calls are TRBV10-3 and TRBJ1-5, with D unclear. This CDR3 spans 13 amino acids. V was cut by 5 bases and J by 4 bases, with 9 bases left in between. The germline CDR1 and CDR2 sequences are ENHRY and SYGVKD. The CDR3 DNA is TGTGCCATCAGTCCACAAGAAAATCAGCCCCAGCATTTT. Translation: CAISPQENQPQHF.

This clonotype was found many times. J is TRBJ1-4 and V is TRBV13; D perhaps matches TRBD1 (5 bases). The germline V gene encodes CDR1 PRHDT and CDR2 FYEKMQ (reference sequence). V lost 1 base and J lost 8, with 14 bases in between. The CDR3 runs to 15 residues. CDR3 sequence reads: CASSLDKGTGEKLFF. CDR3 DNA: TGTGCCAGCAGCTTAGATAAGGGGACCGGAGAAAAACTGTTTTTT.

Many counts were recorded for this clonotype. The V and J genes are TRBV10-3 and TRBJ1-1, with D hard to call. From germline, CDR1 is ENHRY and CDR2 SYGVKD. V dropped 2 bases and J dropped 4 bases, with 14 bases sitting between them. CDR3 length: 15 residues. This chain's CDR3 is CAISEIEVFGTEAFF. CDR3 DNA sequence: TGTGCCATCAGTGAGATTGAGGTTTTTGGCACTGAAGCTTTCTTT.

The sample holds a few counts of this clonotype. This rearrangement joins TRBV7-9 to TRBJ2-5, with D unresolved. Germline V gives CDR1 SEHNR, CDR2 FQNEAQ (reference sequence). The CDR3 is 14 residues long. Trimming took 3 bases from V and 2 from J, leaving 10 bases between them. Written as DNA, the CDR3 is TGTGCCAGCAGCTTTCGCATAACTCAAGAGACCCAGTACTTC. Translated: CASSFRITQETQYF.

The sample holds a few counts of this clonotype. The CDR3 loop reads CSALTSENEKLFF. CDR3 DNA: TGCAGCGCCCTGACATCGGAGAATGAAAAACTGTTTTTT. This chain connects TRBV29-1 to TRBJ1-4; D is unresolved. The CDR3 is 13 amino acids. The V gene's germline CDR1 is SQVTM and CDR2 ANQGSEA. Trimming removed 7 bases at V and 5 bases at J, with 14 bases between.

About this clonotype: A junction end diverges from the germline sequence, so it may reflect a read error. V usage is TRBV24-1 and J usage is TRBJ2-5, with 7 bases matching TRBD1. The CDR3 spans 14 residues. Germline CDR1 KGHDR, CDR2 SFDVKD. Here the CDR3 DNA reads TGTGTCACCAGTGATTCGACAGGGATAGATACCCAGTACTTC. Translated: CVTSDSTGIDTQYF.

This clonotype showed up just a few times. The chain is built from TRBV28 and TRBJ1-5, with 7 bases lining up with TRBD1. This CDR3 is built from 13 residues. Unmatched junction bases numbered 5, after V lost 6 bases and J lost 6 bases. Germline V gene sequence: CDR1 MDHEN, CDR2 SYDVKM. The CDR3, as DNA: TGTGCCAGCAGGACACAGGGGAGTCAGCCCCAGCATTTT. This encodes CASRTQGSQPQHF.

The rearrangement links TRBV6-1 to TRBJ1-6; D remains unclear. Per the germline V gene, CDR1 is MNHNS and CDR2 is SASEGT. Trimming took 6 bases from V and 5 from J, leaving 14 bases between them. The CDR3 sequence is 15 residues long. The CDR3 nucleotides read TGTGCCAGCAGCTTCAGTTACGAGGATAATTCACCCCTCCACTTT. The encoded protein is CASSFSYEDNSPLHF.

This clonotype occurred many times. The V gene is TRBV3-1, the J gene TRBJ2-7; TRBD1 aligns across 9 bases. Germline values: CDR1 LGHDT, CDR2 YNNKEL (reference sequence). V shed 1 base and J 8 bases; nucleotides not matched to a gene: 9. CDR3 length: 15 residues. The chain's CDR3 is CASSQVKQGALKQYF. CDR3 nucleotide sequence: TGTGCCAGCAGCCAAGTTAAACAGGGGGCTCTAAAGCAGTACTTC.

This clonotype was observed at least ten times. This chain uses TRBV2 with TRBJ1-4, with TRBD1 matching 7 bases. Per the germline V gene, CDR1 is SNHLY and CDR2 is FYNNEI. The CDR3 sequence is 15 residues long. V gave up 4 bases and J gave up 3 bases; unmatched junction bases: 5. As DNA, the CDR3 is TGTGCCAGCAGTGGGACAGGTCAAGCTAATGAAAAACTGTTTTTT. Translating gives CASSGTGQANEKLFF.

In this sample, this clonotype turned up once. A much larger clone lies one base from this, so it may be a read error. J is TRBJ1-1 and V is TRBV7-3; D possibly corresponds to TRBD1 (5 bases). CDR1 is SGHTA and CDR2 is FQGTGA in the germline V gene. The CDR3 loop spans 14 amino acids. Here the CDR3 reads CTSSLGPHGTEAFF. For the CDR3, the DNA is TGTACCAGCAGCTTGGGACCCCACGGTACTGAAGCTTTCTTT.

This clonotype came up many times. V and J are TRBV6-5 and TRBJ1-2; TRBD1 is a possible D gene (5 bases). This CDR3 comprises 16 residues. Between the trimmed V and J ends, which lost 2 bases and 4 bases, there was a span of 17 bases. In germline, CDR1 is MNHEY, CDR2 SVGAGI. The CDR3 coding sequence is TGTGCCAGCAGTTACGGTTCCCTTACAGGACGCTATGGCTACACCTTC. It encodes CASSYGSLTGRYGYTF.

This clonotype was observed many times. In DNA, the CDR3 is TGTGCCAGCAGTGAACTGTCGGGGTATAGCAATCAGCCCCAGCATTTT. This codes for CASSELSGYSNQPQHF. The gene calls are TRBV6-1 and TRBJ1-5, with D hard to call. Germline CDR1 is MNHNS and CDR2 is SASEGT. V was clipped by 2 bases and J by 0 bases, with 11 bases between them. The CDR3 extends over 16 amino acids.

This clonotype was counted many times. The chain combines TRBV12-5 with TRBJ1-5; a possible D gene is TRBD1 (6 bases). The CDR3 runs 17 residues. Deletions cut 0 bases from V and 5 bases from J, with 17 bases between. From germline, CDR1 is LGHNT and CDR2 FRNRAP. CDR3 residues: CASGLVKWDIFYQPQHF. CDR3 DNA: TGTGCTAGTGGTTTGGTAAAGTGGGACATATTTTATCAGCCCCAGCATTTT.

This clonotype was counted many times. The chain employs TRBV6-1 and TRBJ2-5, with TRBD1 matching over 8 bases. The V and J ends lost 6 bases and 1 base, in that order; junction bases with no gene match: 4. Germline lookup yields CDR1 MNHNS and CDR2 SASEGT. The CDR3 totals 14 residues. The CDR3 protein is CASRDRDVQETQYF. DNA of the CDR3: TGTGCCAGCAGGGACAGGGACGTCCAAGAGACCCAGTACTTC.